This T cell receptor beta chain emerged from a study of beta chain features in type 1 diabetes. Overall study: There was similarity between patients and healthy donors in age, gender and cell yields. Notes on the study in general: Comparison showed that naive, central memory and Treg TCRB repertoires appeared more similar among patients than among healthy donors.

Germline assignment: CDR1 SGHDN and CDR2 FVKESK. Trimming removed 5 bases at V and 0 bases at J, with 8 bases between. This CDR3 is 14 amino acids long. Expressed TCRB transcripts got sequenced, as all isolated RNA was reverse transcribed. An average roughly 3.3 million reads came from naive, central memory and regulatory T cell samples. Some clones are missing from TCRdb's copy, which holds only in-frame ones; the method was immunoSEQ multiplex PCR. The data show 430,000 or so clones, with approximately 10% seen just once and more than 0.045% held by the top ten. As for this clone: The antigen is not known.

Once sorted, every population was more than 98% pure. The clonotype comes from a woman younger than 35 in good health. This rearrangement joins TRBV14 to TRBJ2-1; D unresolved. Sequencing was performed on naive CD4+ T cells from blood. CDR3 loop: CASSASSSYNEQFF. The CDR3 DNA is TGTGCCAGCAGCGCGAGTAGCTCCTACAATGAGCAGTTCTTC.